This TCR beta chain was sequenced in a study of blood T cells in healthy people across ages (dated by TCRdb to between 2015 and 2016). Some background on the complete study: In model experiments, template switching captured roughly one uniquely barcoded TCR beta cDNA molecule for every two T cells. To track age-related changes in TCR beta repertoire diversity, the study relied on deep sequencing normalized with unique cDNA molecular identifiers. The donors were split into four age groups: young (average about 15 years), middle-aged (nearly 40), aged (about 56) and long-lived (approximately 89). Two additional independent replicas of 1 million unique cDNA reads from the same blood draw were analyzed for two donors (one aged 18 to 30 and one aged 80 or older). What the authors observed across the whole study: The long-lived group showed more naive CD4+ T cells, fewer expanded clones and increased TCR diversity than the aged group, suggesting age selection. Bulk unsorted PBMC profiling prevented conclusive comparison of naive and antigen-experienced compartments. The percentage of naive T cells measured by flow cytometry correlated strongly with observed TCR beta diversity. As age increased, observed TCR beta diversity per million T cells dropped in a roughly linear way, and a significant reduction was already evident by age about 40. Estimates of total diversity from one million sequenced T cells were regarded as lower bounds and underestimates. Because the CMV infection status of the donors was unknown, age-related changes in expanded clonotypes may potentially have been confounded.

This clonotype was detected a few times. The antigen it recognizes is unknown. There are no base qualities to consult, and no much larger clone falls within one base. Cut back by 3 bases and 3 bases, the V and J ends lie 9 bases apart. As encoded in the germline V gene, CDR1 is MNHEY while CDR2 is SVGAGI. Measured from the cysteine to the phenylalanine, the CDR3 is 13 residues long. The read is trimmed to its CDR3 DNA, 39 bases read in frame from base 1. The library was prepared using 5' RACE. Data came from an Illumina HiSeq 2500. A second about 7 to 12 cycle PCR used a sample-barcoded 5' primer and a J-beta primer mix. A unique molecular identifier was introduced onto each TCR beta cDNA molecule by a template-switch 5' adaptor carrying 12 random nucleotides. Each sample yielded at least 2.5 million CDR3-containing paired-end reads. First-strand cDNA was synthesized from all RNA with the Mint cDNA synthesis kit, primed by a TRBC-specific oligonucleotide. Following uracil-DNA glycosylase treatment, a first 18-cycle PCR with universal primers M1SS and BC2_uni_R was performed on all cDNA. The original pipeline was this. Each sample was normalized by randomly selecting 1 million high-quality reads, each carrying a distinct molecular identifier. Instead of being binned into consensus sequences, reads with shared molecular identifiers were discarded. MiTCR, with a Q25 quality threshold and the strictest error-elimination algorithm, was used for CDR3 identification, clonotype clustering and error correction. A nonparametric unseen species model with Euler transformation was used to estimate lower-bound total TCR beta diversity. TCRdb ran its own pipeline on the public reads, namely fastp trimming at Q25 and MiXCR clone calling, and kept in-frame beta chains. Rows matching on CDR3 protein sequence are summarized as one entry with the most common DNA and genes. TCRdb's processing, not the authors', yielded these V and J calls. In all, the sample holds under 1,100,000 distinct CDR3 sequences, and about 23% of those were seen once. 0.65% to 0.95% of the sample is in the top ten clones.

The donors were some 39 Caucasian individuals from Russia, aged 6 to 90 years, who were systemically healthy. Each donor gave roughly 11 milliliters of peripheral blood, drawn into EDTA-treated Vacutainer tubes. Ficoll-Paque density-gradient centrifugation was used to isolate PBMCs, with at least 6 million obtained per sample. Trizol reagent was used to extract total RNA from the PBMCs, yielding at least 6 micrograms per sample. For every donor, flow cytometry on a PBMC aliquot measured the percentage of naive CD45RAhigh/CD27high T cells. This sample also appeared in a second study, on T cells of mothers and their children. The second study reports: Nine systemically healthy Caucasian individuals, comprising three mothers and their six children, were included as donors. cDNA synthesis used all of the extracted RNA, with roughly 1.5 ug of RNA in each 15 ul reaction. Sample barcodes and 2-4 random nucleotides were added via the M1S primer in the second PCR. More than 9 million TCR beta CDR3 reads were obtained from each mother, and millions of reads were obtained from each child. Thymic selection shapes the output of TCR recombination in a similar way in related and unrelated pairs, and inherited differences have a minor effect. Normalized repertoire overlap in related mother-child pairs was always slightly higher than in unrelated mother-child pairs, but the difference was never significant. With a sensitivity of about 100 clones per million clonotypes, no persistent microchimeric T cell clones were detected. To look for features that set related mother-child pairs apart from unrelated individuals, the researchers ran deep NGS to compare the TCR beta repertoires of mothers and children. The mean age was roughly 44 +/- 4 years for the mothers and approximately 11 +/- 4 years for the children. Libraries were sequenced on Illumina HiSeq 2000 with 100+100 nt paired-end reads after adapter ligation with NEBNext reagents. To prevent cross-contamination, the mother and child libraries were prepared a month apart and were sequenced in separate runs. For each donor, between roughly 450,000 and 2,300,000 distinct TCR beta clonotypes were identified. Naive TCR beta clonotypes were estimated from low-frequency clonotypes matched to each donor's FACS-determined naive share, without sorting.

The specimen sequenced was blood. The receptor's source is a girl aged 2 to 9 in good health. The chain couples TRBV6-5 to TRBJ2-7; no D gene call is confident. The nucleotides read TGTGCCAGCAGTTATGAGAACGGCTACGAGCAGTACTTC. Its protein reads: CASSYENGYEQYF.